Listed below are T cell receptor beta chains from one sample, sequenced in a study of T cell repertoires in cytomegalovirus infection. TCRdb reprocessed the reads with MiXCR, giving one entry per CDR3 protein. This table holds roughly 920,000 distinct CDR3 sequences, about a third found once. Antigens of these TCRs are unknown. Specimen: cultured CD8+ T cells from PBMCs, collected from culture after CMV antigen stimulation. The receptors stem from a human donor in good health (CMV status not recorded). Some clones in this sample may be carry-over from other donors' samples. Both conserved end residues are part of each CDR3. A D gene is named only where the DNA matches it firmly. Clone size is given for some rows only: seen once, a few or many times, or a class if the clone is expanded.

CASARRGDLDEQYF | TGTGCCAGCGCCCGGCGAGGGGATCTCGACGAGCAGTACTTC | 14 | TRBJ2-7 | . | TRBV7-9 | .
CASSTPEGEDVLTF | TGTGCCAGCAGTACCCCCGAAGGGGAGGACGTCCTGACTTTC | 14 | TRBJ2-6 | . | TRBV6-2/TRBV6-3 | .
CASSGGFQETQYF | TGTGCCAGCAGCGGGGGATTCCAAGAGACCCAGTACTTC | 13 | TRBJ2-5 | . | TRBV7-6 | .
CSVGTNSEAFF | TGCAGCGTCGGGACAAACTCCGAAGCTTTCTTT | 11 | TRBJ1-1 | few | TRBV29-1 | .
CASSLAVGTGATDTQYF | TGTGCCAGCAGTTTAGCGGTCGGGACAGGGGCCACAGATACGCAGTATTTT | 17 | TRBJ2-3 | . | TRBV12-3/TRBV12-4 | TRBD1
CASRTGAFGYTF | TGTGCCAGCAGGACAGGGGCTTTTGGCTACACCTTC | 12 | TRBJ1-2 | few | TRBV6-6 | TRBD1
CASSPESQAANTEAFF | TGTGCCAGCAGCCCCGAGAGCCAGGCTGCGAACACTGAAGCTTTCTTT | 16 | TRBJ1-1 | few | TRBV7-9 | .
CASSYSLTGELFF | TGTGCCAGCAGTTACTCTCTCACCGGGGAGCTGTTTTTT | 13 | TRBJ2-2 | many | TRBV6-5 | .
CATSNDNQPQHF | TGTGCCACCAGCAACGACAATCAGCCCCAGCATTTT | 12 | TRBJ1-5 | few | TRBV15 | .
CVTISPHSTGELFF | TGTGTCACCATTTCACCACACAGCACCGGGGAGCTGTTTTTT | 14 | TRBJ2-2 | . | TRBV2 | .
CASSTGGYNSPLHF | TGTGCCAGTAGTACAGGGGGGTATAATTCACCCCTCCACTTT | 14 | TRBJ1-6 | few | TRBV19 | TRBD1
CASGFLGAGANEKLFF | TGTGCTAGTGGTTTTTTGGGGGCCGGAGCTAATGAAAAACTGTTTTTT | 16 | TRBJ1-4 | . | TRBV12-5 | .
CSARALGGANNSTLHF | TGCAGTGCTAGAGCCCTGGGAGGGGCTAATAATTCAACCCTCCACTTT | 16 | TRBJ1-6 | . | TRBV20-1 | .
CASSPDPAYNEQFF | TGTGCCAGCAGCCCGGATCCGGCCTACAATGAGCAGTTCTTC | 14 | TRBJ2-1 | many | TRBV12-3/TRBV12-4 | .
CAMTGDENYGYTF | TGTGCCATGACGGGCGATGAAAACTATGGCTACACCTTC | 13 | TRBJ1-2 | . | TRBV2 | .
CATNPGGDGEQFF | TGTGCCACCAACCCGGGGGGGGATGGTGAGCAGTTCTTC | 13 | TRBJ2-1 | . | TRBV15 | TRBD2
CASSSGTVSQYF | TGTGCCAGCAGTTCCGGGACCGTGAGCCAGTACTTC | 12 | TRBJ2-5 | few | TRBV12-3/TRBV12-4 | .
CSARQTSGGDIGELFF | TGCAGTGCTAGGCAGACTAGCGGGGGGGATATCGGGGAGCTGTTTTTT | 16 | TRBJ2-2 | . | TRBV20-1 | TRBD2
CASSLRVADTQYF | TGTGCCAGCAGCCTCAGGGTTGCAGATACGCAGTATTTT | 13 | TRBJ2-3 | many | TRBV7-6 | .
CASTLAGAINNEQFF | TGTGCCAGCACACTAGCGGGGGCGATAAACAATGAGCAGTTCTTC | 15 | TRBJ2-1 | . | TRBV28 | TRBD2
CASTTGESTEAFF | TGTGCCAGCACCACAGGGGAGAGCACTGAAGCTTTCTTT | 13 | TRBJ1-1 | few | TRBV6-1 | TRBD1
CASSATVLDGYTF | TGTGCCAGTAGTGCGACGGTATTAGATGGCTACACCTTC | 13 | TRBJ1-2 | few | TRBV19 | .
CASKALTGGDTQYF | TGTGCCAGCAAAGCGCTAACAGGGGGCGATACGCAGTATTTT | 14 | TRBJ2-3 | many | TRBV6-1 | TRBD1
CASSLGGPDATNEKLFF | TGTGCCAGCAGCTTAGGTGGTCCGGACGCAACTAATGAAAAACTGTTTTTT | 17 | TRBJ1-4 | . | TRBV13 | .
CASSPPIGGRTEAFF | TGTGCCAGCTCACCACCGATCGGGGGAAGGACTGAAGCTTTCTTT | 15 | TRBJ1-1 | few | TRBV18 | .
CASWVSSPNEQFF | TGTGCCAGCTGGGTGTCTTCCCCTAATGAGCAGTTCTTC | 13 | TRBJ2-1 | . | TRBV2 | .
CASSQDGGVFPGNSPLHF | TGCGCCAGCAGCCAAGATGGTGGCGTTTTCCCCGGGAATTCACCCCTCCACTTT | 18 | TRBJ1-6 | . | TRBV4-1 | .
CASSKASLLSSYNEQFF | TGTGCCAGTAGTAAGGCTAGCTTATTGAGCTCCTACAATGAGCAGTTCTTC | 17 | TRBJ2-1 | . | TRBV19 | .
CASSLAQGHSYEQYF | TGTGCCAGCAGTTTAGCGCAGGGGCACTCCTACGAGCAGTACTTC | 15 | TRBJ2-7 | few | TRBV27 | .
CASRITAGATNEKLFF | TGTGCCAGCAGAATCACCGCCGGTGCAACTAATGAAAAACTGTTTTTT | 16 | TRBJ1-4 | . | TRBV6-6 | .
CASSPSPGAVSGANVLTF | TGTGCCAGCAGCCCTTCCCCAGGGGCCGTCTCTGGGGCCAACGTCCTGACTTTC | 18 | TRBJ2-6 | many | TRBV7-2 | .
CASSRGFPPNTEAFF | TGTGCCAGCAGCCGGGGTTTCCCGCCAAACACTGAAGCTTTCTTT | 15 | TRBJ1-1 | many | TRBV7-8 | .